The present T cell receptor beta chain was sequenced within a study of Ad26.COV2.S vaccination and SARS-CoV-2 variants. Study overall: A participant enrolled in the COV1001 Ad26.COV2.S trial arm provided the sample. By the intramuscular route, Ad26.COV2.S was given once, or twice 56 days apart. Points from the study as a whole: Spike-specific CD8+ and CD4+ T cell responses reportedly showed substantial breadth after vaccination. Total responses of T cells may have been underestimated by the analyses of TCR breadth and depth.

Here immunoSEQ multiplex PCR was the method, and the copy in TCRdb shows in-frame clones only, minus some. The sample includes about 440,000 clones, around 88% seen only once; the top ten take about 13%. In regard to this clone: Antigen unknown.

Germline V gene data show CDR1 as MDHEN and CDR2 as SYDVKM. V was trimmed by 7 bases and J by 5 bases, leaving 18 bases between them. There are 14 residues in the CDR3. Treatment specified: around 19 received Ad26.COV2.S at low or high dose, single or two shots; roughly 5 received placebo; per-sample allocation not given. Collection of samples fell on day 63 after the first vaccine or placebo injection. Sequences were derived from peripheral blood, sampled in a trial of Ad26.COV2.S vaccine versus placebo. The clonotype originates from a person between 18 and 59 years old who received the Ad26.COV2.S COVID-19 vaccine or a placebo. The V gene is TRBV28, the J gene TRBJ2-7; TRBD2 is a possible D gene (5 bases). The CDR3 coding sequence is TGTGCCAGCAATGAGAGGGTAGTAGGTGACGAGCAGTACTTC. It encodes CASNERVVGDEQYF.